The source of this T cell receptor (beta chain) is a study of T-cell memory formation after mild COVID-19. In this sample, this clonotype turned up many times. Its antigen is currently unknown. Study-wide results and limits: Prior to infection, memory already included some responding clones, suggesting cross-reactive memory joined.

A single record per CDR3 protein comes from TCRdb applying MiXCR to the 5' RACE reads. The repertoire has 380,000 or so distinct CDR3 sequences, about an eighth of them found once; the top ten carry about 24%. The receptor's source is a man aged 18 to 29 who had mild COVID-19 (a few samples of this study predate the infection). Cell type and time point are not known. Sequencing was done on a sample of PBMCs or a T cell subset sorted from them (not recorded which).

CDR3 residues: CASSSLAGGPDTQYF. As DNA, the CDR3 is TGTGCCAGCAGCTCCTTAGCGGGGGGTCCAGATACGCAGTATTTT. V is TRBV7-3 and J is TRBJ2-3; 10 bases agree with TRBD2. V trimming: 4 bases; J trimming: 4 bases; junction bases outside the gene matches: 5. This CDR3 region has 15 residues. The germline gives CDR1 SGHTA, CDR2 FQGTGA.